This T cell receptor (beta chain) was sequenced during a study of cytotoxic CD8 clonotypes in ibrutinib-treated CLL. Whole-study context: Response samples were drawn at a median of roughly 13 months of treatment, range 6 to 36.

Turning to this clone: Its target is not known.

Study-wide results and caveats: Increased clonality at ibrutinib response gave way to a return toward baseline at progression. Baseline values of clonality outstripped age-matched healthy donors and followed circulating CD8+ T-cell counts.

TCRdb keeps only in-frame clones here, not all; method: immunoSEQ multiplex PCR. This sample has 300,000 to 400,000 clones, with roughly 67% found just once. Germline V gene sequence: CDR1 WNHNN, CDR2 SYGVQD (reference sequence). V was clipped by 6 bases and J by 8 bases, with 20 bases between them. The CDR3 runs 14 residues. The sequence was obtained from a human donor with chronic lymphocytic leukemia. V and J are TRBV10-1 and TRBJ2-7, with D perhaps TRBD2 (7 bases). Sequencing was performed on PBMCs, taken after 36 months of ibrutinib treatment. CDR3 DNA: TGCGCCAGCAGCCTTCGAGGGGGGGACGGGAAGCAGTACTTC. It encodes CASSLRGGDGKQYF.